Each of the 6 T cell receptor beta chains below was sequenced from the same sample in a study of blood T cells in healthy people across ages. The authors ran a second PCR of roughly 6 to 11 cycles using a sample-barcoded 5' primer and a J-beta primer mix. TCRdb itself ran the 5' RACE reads through MiXCR, one entry per CDR3 protein. The table includes 1.4 million or so distinct CDR3 sequences, around 40% detected once. Material for sequencing was blood. These TCRs come from a woman aged 18-29 years in good health.

The V call is TRBV7-6, the J call TRBJ2-7, with TRBD1 matching over 9 bases. Germline V gene lookup returns CDR1 SGHVS and CDR2 FNYEAQ. The trim removed 6 bases at V and 7 bases at J, leaving 19 bases unmatched. CDR3 length: 17 amino acids. DNA of the CDR3: TGTGCCAGCAGATCGAACCCGGGACAGGGTTCCTACAATGAGCAGTACTTC. Translated: CASRSNPGQGSYNEQYF.

The table lists this clonotype with a count of one. The chain is built from TRBV20-1 and TRBJ2-5; a weak D match, TRBD1 (5 bases). Germline assignment: CDR1 DFQATT and CDR2 SNEGSKA (reference sequence). CDR3 length: 15 residues. V dropped 3 bases and J dropped 11 bases, with 25 bases sitting between them. The CDR3 spells CSASPGRVLYNEQYF. CDR3 DNA sequence: TGCAGTGCTAGCCCGGGCAGGGTCCTATACAATGAGCAGTACTTC.

This chain connects TRBV7-6 to TRBJ1-2; 10 bases map to TRBD1. This CDR3 contains 15 residues. The junction had 2 bases not matched to a gene; V was cut back by 1 base and J by 3 bases. CDR1 and CDR2 from the germline V gene are SGHVS and FNYEAQ. The CDR3 sequence is CASSLDGTGDYGYTF. In nucleotides, the CDR3 is TGTGCCAGCAGCTTAGATGGGACAGGGGACTATGGCTACACCTTC. Full variable domain (missing parts from reference TRBV7-6 and TRBJ1-2): GAGVSQSPRYKVTKRGQDVALRCDPISGHVSLYWYRQALGQGPEFLTYFNYEAQQDKSGLPNDRFSAERPEGSISTLTIQRTEQRDSAMYRCASSLDGTGDYGYTFGSGTRLTVV.

V usage is TRBV5-6 and J usage is TRBJ2-7, with D maybe TRBD1 (5 bases). Germline V gene lookup returns CDR1 SGHDT and CDR2 YYEEEE. This CDR3 has 13 residues. Trimming removed 1 base at V and 4 bases at J, with 9 bases between. CDR3 loop: CASSLSREYEQYF. CDR3 DNA sequence: TGTGCCAGCAGCTTGTCCAGGGAATACGAGCAGTACTTC.

The chain has TRBV29-1 and TRBJ1-2; TRBD1 is a possible D gene (6 bases). The ends were cut back, 6 bases at V and 0 bases at J, with 20 bases in the middle. This CDR3 has 16 residues. Germline V gene data show CDR1 as SQVTM and CDR2 as ANQGSEA. The chain's CDR3 is CSVPRSGGGPNYGYTF. CDR3 nucleotides: TGCAGCGTGCCGCGGTCGGGTGGGGGGCCTAACTATGGCTACACCTTC.

The rearrangement joins TRBV27 to TRBJ2-7; D is unclear. V shed 7 bases and J shed 5 bases, with 15 bases lying between them. The germline CDR1 and CDR2 sequences are MNHEY and SMNVEV (reference sequence). CDR3 length equals 13 residues. In nucleotides, the CDR3 is TGTGCCAGCACTTCCCTCCTTCGGGACGAGCAGTACTTC. This codes for CASTSLLRDEQYF.